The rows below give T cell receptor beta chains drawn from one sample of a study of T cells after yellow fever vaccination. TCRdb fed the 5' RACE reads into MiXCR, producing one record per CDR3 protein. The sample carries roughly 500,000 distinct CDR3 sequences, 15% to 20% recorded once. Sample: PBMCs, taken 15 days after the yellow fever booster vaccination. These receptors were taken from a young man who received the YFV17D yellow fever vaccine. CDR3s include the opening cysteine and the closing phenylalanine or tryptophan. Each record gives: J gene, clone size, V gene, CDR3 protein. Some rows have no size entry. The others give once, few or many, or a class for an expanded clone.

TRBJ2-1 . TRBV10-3 CAINSGRAAYNEQFF
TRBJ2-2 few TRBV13 CASTKPGTGNTGELFF
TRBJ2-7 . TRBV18 CASSRGPTGRYEQYF
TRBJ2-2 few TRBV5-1 CASSLGAGGPGTGELFF
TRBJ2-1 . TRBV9 CASTRSGTGGYEQFF
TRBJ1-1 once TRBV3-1 CASSHGGAEAFF
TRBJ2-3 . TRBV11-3 CASSSHRDDTDTQYF
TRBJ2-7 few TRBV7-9 CASSLGGSGTYEQYF
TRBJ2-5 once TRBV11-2 CASSPPREKETQYF
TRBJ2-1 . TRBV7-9 CASSLAPDGVYNEQFF
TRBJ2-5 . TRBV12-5 CASGPTEETQYF
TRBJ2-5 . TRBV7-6 CASSERLETQYF
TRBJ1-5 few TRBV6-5 CASSYIMEGQPQHF
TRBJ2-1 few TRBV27 CASSFDRWDEQFF
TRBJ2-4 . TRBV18 CASSPKMTSGSYKNIQYF
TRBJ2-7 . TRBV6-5 CASSSNRDSYEQYF
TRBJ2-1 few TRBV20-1 CSAGRRADEQFF
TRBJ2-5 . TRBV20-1 CSAPLGTVQETQYF
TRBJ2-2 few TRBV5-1 CASMWTGVSGSGELFF
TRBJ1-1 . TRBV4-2 CASSQDTGTEVFF
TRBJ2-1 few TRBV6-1 CASSEAPDGRYEQFF
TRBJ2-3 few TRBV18 CASSQTATDTQYF
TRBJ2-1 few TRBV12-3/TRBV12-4 CASRGGTSGFNEQFF
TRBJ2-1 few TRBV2 CASTIEVSSYNEQFF
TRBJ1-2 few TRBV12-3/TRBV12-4 CASSSPGRVYGYTF
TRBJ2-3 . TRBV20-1 CSARLAASTDTQYF
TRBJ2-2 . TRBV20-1 CSGRDRSTGELFF
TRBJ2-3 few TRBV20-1 CSAPNRAGVTDTQYF
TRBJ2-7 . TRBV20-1 CSATRHGGSEQYF
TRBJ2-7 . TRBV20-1 CSASRTARGSYEQYF
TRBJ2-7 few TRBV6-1 CASRPSGPYEQYF
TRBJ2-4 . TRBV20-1 CSAKLAGAKNIQYF
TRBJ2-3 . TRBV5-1 CASSSTGARTDTQYF
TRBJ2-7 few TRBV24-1 CATSDNGQTSSYEQYF
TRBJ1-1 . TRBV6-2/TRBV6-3 CASSLTGVRAFF
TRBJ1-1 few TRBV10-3 CAISDRLSEAFF
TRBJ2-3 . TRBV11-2 CASSLGQQSDTQYF
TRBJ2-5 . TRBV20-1 CSARDGGEETQYF
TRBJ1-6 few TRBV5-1 CASRQGNSPLHF
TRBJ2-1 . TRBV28 CASSFRDIGYEQFF
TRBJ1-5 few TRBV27 CASSFSGKGEQPQHF
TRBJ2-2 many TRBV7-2 CASSSPGELFF